A selection of T cell receptor beta chains follows, all from one sample in a study of blood T cell repertoires in COVID-19. The protocol was immunoSEQ multiplex PCR, while the TCRdb copy is restricted to in-frame clones and leaves out a portion. Seen here are 430,000 or so clones, 70% to 90% observed once, and the top ten hold around 1.5%. Sequenced: PBMCs or T cells enriched from blood (not recorded which). The receptors were gathered from a woman between 18 and 29 years old who had been exposed to COVID-19. The CDR3 runs from the conserved cysteine through the conserved F or W. The D gene is left open where the match is weak. Clone sizes are given selectively: once, few, many, or a class where the clone is expanded.

-,TRBV25-1,-,TRBJ2-7,CASRDSYSYEQYF,TGTGCCAGCAGGGACAGCTACTCCTACGAGCAGTACTTC
-,TRBV2,-,TRBJ2-3,CASSEGTYSSTDTQYF,TGTGCCAGCAGCGAAGGGACATATTCTAGCACAGATACGCAGTATTTT
-,TRBV7-2,TRBD2,TRBJ2-1,CASRSGTSGSSSYNEQFF,TGTGCCAGCAGATCCGGGACTAGCGGATCAAGCTCCTACAATGAGCAGTTCTTC
once,TRBV3-1/TRBV3-2,TRBD1,TRBJ1-4,CASSHISGTGVEKLFF,TGTGCCAGCAGCCACATTTCCGGGACAGGAGTTGAAAAACTGTTTTTT
-,TRBV12-3/TRBV12-4,-,TRBJ2-7,CASSLMRPYEQYF,TGTGCCAGCAGTTTAATGCGGCCCTACGAGCAGTACTTC
-,TRBV11-3,TRBD1,TRBJ2-7,CASSLNAGGYEQYF,TGTGCCAGCAGCTTAAACGCAGGGGGATACGAGCAGTACTTC
-,TRBV14,-,TRBJ2-7,CASSQVLAPLYEQYF,TGTGCCAGCAGCCAAGTTTTGGCTCCCTTATACGAGCAGTACTTC
-,TRBV29-1,TRBD1,TRBJ2-7,CSVEPRTGGSYEQYF,TGCAGCGTTGAACCTAGGACAGGGGGCTCCTACGAGCAGTACTTC
once,TRBV7-7,TRBD1,TRBJ2-1,CASSTGTGGPDEQFF,TGTGCCAGCAGCACTGGGACAGGGGGCCCCGATGAGCAGTTCTTC
-,TRBV19,-,TRBJ2-3,CASSPQQSTDTQYF,TGTGCCAGTAGTCCCCAACAGAGCACAGATACGCAGTATTTT
few,TRBV5-6,TRBD1,TRBJ2-5,CASSLGQGLETQYF,TGTGCCAGCAGCCTGGGACAGGGGCTGGAGACCCAGTACTTC
once,TRBV4-3,-,TRBJ1-6,CASSQESIMSSYNSPLHF,TGCGCCAGCAGCCAAGAAAGCATAATGAGCTCCTATAATTCACCCCTCCACTTT
-,TRBV30,-,TRBJ2-7,CAWSTTGKRDEQYF,TGTGCCTGGAGTACGACCGGGAAGCGGGACGAGCAGTACTTC
-,TRBV11-2,-,TRBJ2-3,CASSARTSGTDTQYF,TGTGCCAGCAGCGCGAGAACAAGCGGCACAGATACGCAGTATTTT
-,TRBV29-1,TRBD1,TRBJ1-2,CSVGTGGANYGYTF,TGCAGCGTCGGGACAGGAGGAGCTAACTATGGCTACACCTTC
-,TRBV28,TRBD1,TRBJ1-2,CASSSTGARGYTF,TGTGCCAGCAGTTCGACAGGGGCGAGGGGCTACACCTTC